The 23 T cell receptor beta chains given below trace back to one sample, sequenced in a study of T-cell reconstitution after alpha-beta-depleted transplantation in children. Researchers prepared the TCRbeta library using unique molecular identifiers, the study reports. TCRdb re-derived calls from the PCR reads in MiXCR, one entry per CDR3 protein. The sample includes just over 950,000 distinct CDR3 sequences, 25% to 30% of them seen just once. The sequencing used PBMCs, mostly from graft donor cells, collected 360 days after TCRalphabeta/CD19-depleted stem cell transplant. The receptors stem from a boy less than two years old who had a stem cell transplant for SCID, so the T cells may come from the graft donor.

The CDR3 nucleotides are TGCAGTGCCTATCCACGGACAGGCCCCACAGATACGCAGTATTTT. It is translated as CSAYPRTGPTDTQYF. The V gene is TRBV20-1, the J gene TRBJ2-3, with 7 bases that match TRBD1. Germline CDR1 reads DFQATT; CDR2 reads SNEGSKA (reference sequence). The CDR3 extends over 15 amino acids. The J segment lost 2 bases and the V segment lost 6 bases, leaving 11 bases of the junction unmatched.

The V gene is TRBV12-3 or TRBV12-4, the J gene TRBJ2-1, with D perhaps TRBD1 (6 bases). This CDR3 comprises 14 residues. V lost 6 bases, J lost 2 bases, and 11 bases lay in between. This CDR3 reads CASSQGNPYNEQFF. The CDR3, as DNA: TGTGCCAGCAGCCAGGGGAATCCCTACAATGAGCAGTTCTTC.

This clonotype appeared a few times. This sequence joins TRBV10-3 and TRBJ2-3; D is possibly TRBD1 (5 bases). Per the germline V gene, CDR1 is ENHRY and CDR2 is SYGVKD. The CDR3 length is 16 residues. V was cut by 10 bases and J by 0 bases, with 20 bases left in between. In DNA, the CDR3 is TGTGCCAGCAACGAGGCCAGACAGATGAGCACAGATACGCAGTATTTT. Protein sequence: CASNEARQMSTDTQYF.

This clonotype was seen repeatedly, ten times or more. The V gene is TRBV29-1, the J gene TRBJ2-3; D remains unclear. The CDR3 runs 16 residues. The V gene lost 6 bases and the J gene lost 1 base, with 20 bases spanning the gap. Germline V gene sequence: CDR1 SQVTM, CDR2 ANQGSEA. Here the CDR3 DNA reads TGCAGCGTCTCGACCCCTGTTGGGTGGGGCACAGATACGCAGTATTTT. It encodes CSVSTPVGWGTDTQYF.

This CDR3 is CATRFSTDTQYF. CDR3 in DNA: TGTGCCACCCGCTTTAGCACAGATACGCAGTATTTT. The chain joins TRBV28 to TRBJ2-3; D call uncertain. Germline CDR1 is MDHEN and CDR2 is SYDVKM. The CDR3 has 12 residues. V lost 10 bases and J 0 bases, leaving 8 bases between the germline ends.

The V gene is TRBV28, the J gene TRBJ2-7; 9 positions match TRBD2. The germline gives CDR1 MDHEN, CDR2 SYDVKM. V dropped 7 bases and J dropped 1; count of bases not matched to a gene: 11. CDR3 size: 16 residues. The DNA of the CDR3 is TGTGCCAGCAATAGTTGGGGGACTAGCAGGTCCTACGAGCAGTACTTC. Protein: CASNSWGTSRSYEQYF.

This chain joins TRBV18 and TRBJ2-2; no clear D. The CDR3 covers 14 residues. The V gene's germline CDR1 is KGHSH and CDR2 LQKENI. With 3 bases removed from V and 3 bases from J, the gap between germline ends came to 8 bases. The CDR3 DNA follows: TGTGCCAGCTCACCGCTACGGGACACCGGGGAGCTGTTTTTT. Translating gives CASSPLRDTGELFF.

This clonotype was recorded a few times. The chain joins TRBV20-1 to TRBJ2-1; 12 nucleotides align to TRBD2. J lost 9 bases, V lost 7 bases, and 10 bases had no gene match. The CDR3 has 14 amino acids. CDR1 and CDR2 (germline): DFQATT, SNEGSKA (reference sequence). The CDR3 bases are TGCAGTGAGTCTAGCGGGGGGGCTCGGGGTGAGCAGTTCTTC. Protein sequence: CSESSGGARGEQFF.

This clonotype was seen only a few times. This chain links TRBV3-1 with TRBJ2-5, with 7 bases lining up with TRBD2. The J segment lost 5 bases and the V segment lost 3 bases, leaving 12 bases of the junction unmatched. Germline CDR1 LGHDT, CDR2 YNNKEL (reference sequence). This CDR3 is built from 16 residues. CDR3 loop: CASSQYAGDSVETQYF. The CDR3 DNA sequence: TGTGCCAGCAGCCAGTACGCGGGGGATTCGGTGGAGACCCAGTACTTC.

The chain joins TRBV25-1 to TRBJ1-6, with D unclear. This CDR3 contains 13 residues. V lost 2 bases to trimming and J lost 10 bases, with 9 bases between them. Germline CDR1 MGHDK, CDR2 SYGVNS. CDR3 loop: CASSELFRSPLHF. DNA of the CDR3: TGTGCCAGCAGTGAACTTTTCCGGTCACCCCTCCACTTT.

This clonotype was recorded a few times. V gene TRBV29-1 combines with J gene TRBJ2-3, with D maybe TRBD1 (5 bases). CDR3 length: 12 amino acids. V lost 6 bases, J lost 3 bases, and 10 bases lay in between. Germline-derived CDR1 and CDR2 are SQVTM and ANQGSEA. The CDR3 DNA follows: TGCAGCGTCCGGACACGGACAGATACGCAGTATTTT. This encodes CSVRTRTDTQYF.

The rearrangement joins TRBV5-5 to TRBJ2-7; 9 nucleotides align to TRBD1. There are 15 residues in the CDR3. Germline CDR1 and CDR2: SGHKS and YYEKEE (reference sequence). V lost 6 bases and J lost 3; bases outside the gene matches: 10. The DNA of the CDR3 is TGTGCCAGCATAGGCACCGGGACAGGGATCTACGAGCAGTACTTC. Its translation is CASIGTGTGIYEQYF.

This clonotype was found a few times. This chain's CDR3 is CSVPGRFSDTQYF. DNA for the CDR3: TGCAGCGTCCCGGGAAGGTTTTCAGATACGCAGTATTTT. The chain recombines TRBV29-1 with TRBJ2-3, with D tentatively TRBD2 (5 bases). This CDR3 comprises 13 residues. Trimming shortened V by 6 bases and J by 4 bases, and 14 bases separated the two germline ends. Germline V gives CDR1 SQVTM, CDR2 ANQGSEA.

This clonotype turned up a few times. The chain employs TRBV27 and TRBJ2-1; no clear D. This CDR3 comprises 12 residues. The V end was cut by 3 bases, the J end by 6 bases, with 6 bases between. Per germline, CDR1 MNHEY and CDR2 SMNVEV (reference sequence). CDR3 residues: CASSFVGNEQFF. Here the CDR3 DNA reads TGTGCCAGCAGTTTCGTAGGCAATGAGCAGTTCTTC.

The chain couples TRBV4-3 to TRBJ1-6; D is undetermined. This CDR3 is 14 amino acids long. Trimming took 2 bases from V and 7 from J, leaving 9 bases between them. From germline, CDR1 is LGHNA and CDR2 YSLEER. DNA of the CDR3: TGCGCCAGCAGCCAAACCAACAGCAATTCACCCCTCCACTTT. Amino acids: CASSQTNSNSPLHF.

This chain joins TRBV9 and TRBJ1-1; weak D call: TRBD1 (6 bases). Deletions cut 0 bases from V and 5 bases from J, with 23 bases between. The CDR3 sequence is 18 residues long. The V gene's germline CDR1 is SGDLS and CDR2 YYNGEE. The CDR3 sequence: CASSVGVGLRGGETEAFF. CDR3 nucleotide sequence: TGTGCCAGCAGCGTAGGGGTCGGTCTTAGGGGGGGAGAAACTGAAGCTTTCTTT.

V gene TRBV6-1 combines with J gene TRBJ1-6; 11 bases agree with TRBD1. CDR1 and CDR2 from the germline V gene are MNHNS and SASEGT. This CDR3 spans 14 amino acids. Trimming removed 5 bases from V and 10 bases from J; junction bases left unmatched: 4. CDR3 nucleotide sequence: TGTGCCAGCAGTCGGGGACAGGGGGAATCACCCCTCCACTTT. It translates to CASSRGQGESPLHF.

In DNA form, the CDR3 reads TGTGCCAGCAGCCCCGACGGTGGGCGCACAGATACGCAGTATTTT. Translating gives CASSPDGGRTDTQYF. The V gene is TRBV7-9, the J gene TRBJ2-3; D unresolved. The CDR3 totals 15 residues. The V and J ends lost 5 bases and 1 base respectively, with 13 bases between them. Germline assignment: CDR1 SEHNR and CDR2 FQNEAQ (reference sequence). Combining the CDR3 with reference TRBV7-9 and TRBJ2-3 gives the whole variable domain DTGVSQNPRHKITKRGQNVTFRCDPISEHNRLYWYRQTLGQGPEFLTYFQNEAQLEKSRLLSDRFSAERPKGSFSTLEIQRTEQGDSAMYLCASSPDGGRTDTQYFGPGTRLTVL.

This chain links TRBV11-2 with TRBJ2-5; 9 bases agree with TRBD2. This CDR3 spans 18 amino acids. Germline loops: CDR1 SGHAT, CDR2 FQNNGV. The V gene end was trimmed by 0 bases and the J gene end by 5 bases; junction bases not matched to a gene: 13. The CDR3 is CASSLDLWLAGFGETQYF. The CDR3 DNA follows: TGTGCCAGCAGCTTAGATCTTTGGCTAGCGGGGTTCGGGGAGACCCAGTACTTC.

The chain carries TRBV28 and TRBJ1-5, with D possibly matching TRBD1 (5 bases). The CDR3 is 16 amino acids. Deletions cut 4 bases from V and 3 bases from J, with 16 bases between. The germline CDR1 and CDR2 sequences are MDHEN and SYDVKM. CDR3: CASSSLGGANNQPQHF. DNA of the CDR3: TGTGCCAGCAGTTCCCTTGGTGGGGCGAACAATCAGCCCCAGCATTTT.

This clonotype was counted only a few times. The CDR3 sequence: CAMGPGGTDTQYF. The DNA of the CDR3 is TGTGCCATGGGTCCGGGGGGCACAGATACGCAGTATTTT. The rearrangement links TRBV10-3 to TRBJ2-3, with D possibly matching TRBD2 (6 bases). Germline lookup yields CDR1 ENHRY and CDR2 SYGVKD. V was pared by 9 bases and J by 1 base, with 11 bases between. The CDR3 spans 13 residues.

The chain combines TRBV20-1 with TRBJ1-2; perhaps TRBD1 as D (6 bases). V was shortened by 1 base and J by 6 bases, with 9 bases between the two germline ends. The CDR3 runs 12 residues. Germline values: CDR1 DFQATT, CDR2 SNEGSKA (reference sequence). The CDR3 nucleotides read TGCAGTGCTAGAGTAGCAGGGGATGGCTACACCTTC. Translating it yields CSARVAGDGYTF.

The chain combines TRBV6-1 with TRBJ2-5; D is unresolved. Germline V gene lookup returns CDR1 MNHNS and CDR2 SASEGT. The V gene lost 5 bases and the J gene lost 4 bases, with 11 bases spanning the gap. The CDR3 runs 13 residues. This CDR3 is CASSLHGGETQYF. For the CDR3, the DNA is TGTGCCAGCAGTCTCCACGGCGGAGAGACCCAGTACTTC.